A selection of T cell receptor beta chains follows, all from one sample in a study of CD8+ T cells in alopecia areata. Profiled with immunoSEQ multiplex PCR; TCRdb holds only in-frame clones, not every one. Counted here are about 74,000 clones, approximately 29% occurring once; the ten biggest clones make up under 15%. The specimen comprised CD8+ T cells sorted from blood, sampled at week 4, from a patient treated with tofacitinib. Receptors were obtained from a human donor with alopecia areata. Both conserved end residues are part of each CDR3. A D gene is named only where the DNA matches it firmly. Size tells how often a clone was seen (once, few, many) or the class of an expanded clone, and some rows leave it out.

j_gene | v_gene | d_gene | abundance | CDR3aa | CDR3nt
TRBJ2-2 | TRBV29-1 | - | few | CSVVGATGELFF | TGCAGCGTTGTTGGCGCGACCGGGGAGCTGTTTTTT
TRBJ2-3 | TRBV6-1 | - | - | CASSEFIGGSTDTQYF | TGTGCCAGCAGTGAATTCATCGGGGGTAGCACAGATACGCAGTATTTT
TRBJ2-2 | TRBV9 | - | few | CASRGLTGELFF | TGTGCCAGCAGGGGACTCACCGGGGAGCTGTTTTTT
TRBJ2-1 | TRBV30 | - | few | CAWSPSLMNEQFF | TGTGCCTGGAGTCCCTCCCTCATGAATGAGCAGTTCTTC
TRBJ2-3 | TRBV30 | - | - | CAWNEGSTDTQYF | TGTGCCTGGAACGAGGGAAGCACAGATACGCAGTATTTT
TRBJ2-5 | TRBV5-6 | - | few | CASSLVGSLQETQYF | TGTGCCAGCAGCTTGGTTGGCAGCCTCCAAGAGACCCAGTACTTC
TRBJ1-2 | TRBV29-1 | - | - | CSGRQGHGYTF | TGCAGCGGAAGGCAGGGACATGGCTACACCTTC
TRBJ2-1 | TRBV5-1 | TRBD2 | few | CASSLVGTSSYNEQFF | TGCGCCAGCAGCTTGGTTGGGACTAGCTCGTACAATGAGCAGTTCTTC
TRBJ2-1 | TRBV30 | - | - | CAWSQGRGYNEQFF | TGTGCCTGGAGCCAGGGTAGAGGGTACAATGAGCAGTTCTTC
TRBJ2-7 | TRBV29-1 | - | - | CSVVWIDSYEQYF | TGCAGCGTTGTGTGGATCGACTCCTACGAGCAGTACTTC
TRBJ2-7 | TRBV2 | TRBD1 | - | CANTGQGAYEQYF | TGTGCCAACACGGGACAGGGGGCCTACGAGCAGTACTTC
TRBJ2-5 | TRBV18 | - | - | CASSPEQGQETQYF | TGTGCCAGCTCCCCTGAACAGGGTCAAGAGACCCAGTACTTC
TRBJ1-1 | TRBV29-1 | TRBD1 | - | CSVGTANTEAFF | TGCAGCGTGGGGACAGCTAACACTGAAGCTTTCTTT
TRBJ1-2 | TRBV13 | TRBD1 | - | CASSRDSGFYGYTF | TGTGCCAGCAGCCGGGACAGTGGATTCTATGGCTACACCTTC
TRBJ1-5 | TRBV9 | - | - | CASSVGDQPQHF | TGTGCCAGCAGCGTAGGGGATCAGCCCCAGCATTTT
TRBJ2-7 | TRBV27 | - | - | CASSWKARDVDSYEQYF | TGTGCCAGCAGTTGGAAGGCGAGGGACGTCGATTCCTACGAGCAGTACTTC
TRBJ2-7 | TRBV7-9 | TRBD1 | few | CASSPGQGNYEQYF | TGTGCCAGCAGCCCGGGACAGGGCAACTACGAGCAGTACTTC
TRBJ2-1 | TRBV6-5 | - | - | CASRYERRRNEQFF | TGTGCCAGCAGATACGAAAGGCGGCGCAATGAGCAGTTCTTC
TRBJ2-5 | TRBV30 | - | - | CAWRGKGRETQYF | TGTGCCTGGAGGGGGAAAGGGCGGGAGACCCAGTACTTC
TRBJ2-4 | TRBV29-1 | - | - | CSVEGQGKNIQYF | TGCAGCGTTGAGGGTCAGGGAAAAAACATTCAGTACTTC
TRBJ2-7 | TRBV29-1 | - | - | CSVEFAGLQFYEQYF | TGCAGCGTTGAGTTCGCAGGGCTGCAATTCTACGAGCAGTACTTC
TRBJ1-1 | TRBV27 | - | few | CASSLTGTNTEAFF | TGTGCCAGCAGTCTTACAGGGACCAACACTGAAGCTTTCTTT
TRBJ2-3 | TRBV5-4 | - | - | CASSWEQDTQYF | TGTGCCAGCAGCTGGGAGCAGGATACGCAGTATTTT
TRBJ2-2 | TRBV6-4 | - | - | CASRATGYTGELFF | TGTGCCAGCAGAGCAACAGGCTACACCGGGGAGCTGTTTTTT
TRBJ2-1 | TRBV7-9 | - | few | CASSPKGWAQTYNEQFF | TGTGCCAGCAGCCCAAAGGGGTGGGCACAGACCTACAATGAGCAGTTCTTC
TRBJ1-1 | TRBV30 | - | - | CAWSVLGITEAFF | TGTGCCTGGAGTGTGTTGGGGATCACTGAAGCTTTCTTT
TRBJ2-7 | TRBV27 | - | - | CASSFLGDGYEQYF | TGTGCCAGCAGTTTTCTGGGAGACGGGTACGAGCAGTACTTC
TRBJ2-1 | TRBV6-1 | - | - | CASSETRQRWQFF | TGTGCCAGCAGTGAGACTAGACAGCGTTGGCAGTTCTTC
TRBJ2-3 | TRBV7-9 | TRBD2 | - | CASSPGGLAEADTQYF | TGTGCCAGCAGCCCTGGTGGTCTAGCGGAGGCAGATACGCAGTATTTT
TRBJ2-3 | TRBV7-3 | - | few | CASSLTPTETDTQYF | TGTGCCAGCAGCTTAACTCCGACAGAAACAGATACGCAGTATTTT
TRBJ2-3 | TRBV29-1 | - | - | CSAQGDTQYF | TGCAGCGCCCAGGGGGATACGCAGTATTTT
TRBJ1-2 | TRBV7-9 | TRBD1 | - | CASSSGQANGYTF | TGTGCCAGCAGCTCGGGACAGGCGAATGGCTACACCTTC
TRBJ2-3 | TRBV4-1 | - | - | CASSQAPSSYSTDTQYF | TGCGCCAGCAGCCAGGCGCCCAGTTCGTATAGCACAGATACGCAGTATTTT
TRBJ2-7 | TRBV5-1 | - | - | CASRRGQGSLDEQYF | TGCGCCAGCAGGCGCGGTCAGGGCTCTCTGGACGAGCAGTACTTC
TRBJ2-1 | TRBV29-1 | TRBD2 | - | CSVGGTSDEQFF | TGCAGCGTTGGGGGGACTAGCGATGAGCAGTTCTTC
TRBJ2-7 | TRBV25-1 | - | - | CASSAGTRSYEQYF | TGTGCCAGCAGTGCCGGGACTCGGTCCTACGAGCAGTACTTC
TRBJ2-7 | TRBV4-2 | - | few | CASSQTRDGVYEQYF | TGTGCCAGCAGCCAAACCAGGGACGGAGTCTACGAGCAGTACTTC
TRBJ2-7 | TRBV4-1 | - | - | CASSQTGYEQYF | TGCGCCAGCAGTCAGACAGGCTACGAGCAGTACTTC
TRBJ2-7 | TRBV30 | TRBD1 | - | CAWSVGTGGHEQYF | TGTGCCTGGAGTGTCGGGACAGGGGGACACGAGCAGTACTTC
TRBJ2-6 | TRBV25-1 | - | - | CASSEYRDSPSGANVLTF | TGTGCCAGCAGTGAATATCGTGACAGTCCCTCTGGGGCCAACGTCCTGACTTTC
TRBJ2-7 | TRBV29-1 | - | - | CSVPGPREEQYF | TGCAGCGTACCGGGGCCCCGGGAGGAGCAGTACTTC
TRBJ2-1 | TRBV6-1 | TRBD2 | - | CASSPSFGGGNEQFF | TGTGCCAGCAGTCCCTCGTTTGGGGGGGGAAATGAGCAGTTCTTC
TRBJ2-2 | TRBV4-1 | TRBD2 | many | CASSQEREWNTGELFF | TGCGCCAGCAGCCAAGAGCGGGAGTGGAACACCGGGGAGCTGTTTTTT
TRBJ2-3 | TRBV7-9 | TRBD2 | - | CASSAGLAGDLF | TGTGCCAGCAGCGCGGGACTAGCGGGTGACCTATTT
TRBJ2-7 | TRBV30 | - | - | CAWSSTGPYEQYF | TGTGCCTGGAGTTCGACAGGCCCCTACGAGCAGTACTTC
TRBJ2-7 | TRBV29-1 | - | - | CSINPDGGYEQYF | TGCAGCATCAACCCGGACGGGGGCTACGAGCAGTACTTC
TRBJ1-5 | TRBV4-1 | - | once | CASSQDQASNQPQHF | TGCGCCAGCAGCCAAGATCAAGCTAGCAATCAGCCCCAGCATTTT
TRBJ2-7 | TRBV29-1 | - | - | CSVELASNSYEQYF | TGCAGCGTTGAACTAGCGAGTAACTCCTACGAGCAGTACTTC
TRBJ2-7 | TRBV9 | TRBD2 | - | CASSVASRGRKDEQYF | TGTGCCAGCAGCGTAGCATCCCGCGGGAGAAAGGACGAGCAGTACTTC
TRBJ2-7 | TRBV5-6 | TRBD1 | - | CASSLGTGGDEQYF | TGTGCCAGCAGCCTCGGGACAGGGGGAGACGAGCAGTACTTC
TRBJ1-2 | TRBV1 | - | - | CTSSLEWTAYYGYTF | TGCACCAGCAGCCTCGAGTGGACAGCCTACTATGGCTACACCTTC
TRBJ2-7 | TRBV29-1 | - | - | CSVAVTGLIYEQYF | TGCAGCGTTGCCGTTACAGGGTTGATCTACGAGCAGTACTTC
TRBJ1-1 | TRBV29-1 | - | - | CSVELRSEAFF | TGCAGCGTTGAGCTCAGGTCTGAAGCTTTCTTT
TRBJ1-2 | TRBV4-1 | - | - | CASSHPGGPRDYGYTF | TGCGCCAGCAGCCACCCCGGGGGGCCGCGAGACTATGGCTACACCTTC